These T cell receptor beta chains were read from a single sample in a study of T cells in localized non-small cell lung cancer. Method: immunoSEQ multiplex PCR; TCRdb's copy keeps in-frame clones and lacks some. The sample shows under 2,000 clones, about 24% of them seen only once. The sample here was lung tumor tissue, taken before any cancer treatment. The receptors come from a woman aged 40-70 years with stage III lung adenocarcinoma. The CDR3 runs from the conserved cysteine through the conserved F or W. A D gene is named only where the DNA matches it firmly. Rows give clone size only sometimes, using once, few, many, or a class for an expanded clone.

CDR3 protein | CDR3 DNA | J gene | clone size | D gene | V gene
CASTPQSPRLANEKLFF | TGTGCCAGCACTCCACAAAGCCCCCGGCTCGCTAATGAAAAACTGTTTTTT | TRBJ1-4 | NA | NA | TRBV28
CASSLTGFAASGANVLTF | TGTGCCAGCAGCTTAACGGGCTTTGCTGCCTCTGGGGCCAACGTCCTGACTTTC | TRBJ2-6 | few | NA | TRBV11-3
CASSERGRGRTEAFF | TGTGCCAGCAGTGAGCGGGGAAGGGGGAGGACTGAAGCTTTCTTT | TRBJ1-1 | NA | NA | TRBV2
CASSVGQGNYGYTF | TGTGCCAGCAGCGTAGGGCAGGGTAACTATGGCTACACCTTC | TRBJ1-2 | few | NA | TRBV9
CASSTGIIYEQYF | TGTGCCAGCAGCACAGGGATAATCTACGAGCAGTACTTC | TRBJ2-7 | NA | NA | TRBV19
CASSYGGGLVTEQYF | TGTGCCAGCAGTTACGGTGGGGGGCTGGTTACCGAGCAGTACTTC | TRBJ2-7 | NA | NA | TRBV6-8
CASSVGWDPGFYEQYF | TGTGCCAGCAGCGTAGGATGGGACCCTGGGTTCTACGAGCAGTACTTC | TRBJ2-7 | few | NA | TRBV9
CASISGVGTATLEGSEAFF | TGTGCCAGCATCTCGGGTGTAGGGACAGCCACCCTAGAGGGTTCTGAAGCTTTCTTT | TRBJ1-1 | few | TRBD1 | TRBV2
CASSFDRGQETQYF | TGTGCCAGCAGCTTCGACAGGGGCCAAGAGACCCAGTACTTC | TRBJ2-5 | few | TRBD1 | TRBV11-3
CAWSQDSLSGNTIYF | TGTGCCTGGAGTCAGGACAGTCTCTCTGGAAACACCATATATTTT | TRBJ1-3 | NA | NA | TRBV30
CASSDSGGGTDTQYF | TGTGCCAGCAGTGACTCGGGGGGGGGCACAGATACGCAGTATTTT | TRBJ2-3 | NA | TRBD2 | TRBV6-8
CASSRGGLQNTEAFF | TGTGCCAGTAGTCGGGGGGGCCTCCAGAACACTGAAGCTTTCTTT | TRBJ1-1 | NA | NA | TRBV19
CASSAALLKDAGYTF | TGTGCCAGCAGCGCCGCATTGCTGAAGGATGCTGGCTACACCTTC | TRBJ1-2 | medium-sized | NA | TRBV11-3
CAWGQGAREQYF | TGTGCCTGGGGACAGGGGGCGAGGGAGCAGTACTTC | TRBJ2-7 | NA | TRBD1 | TRBV30
CATGGALGHEQYF | TGTGCCACCGGCGGGGCCTTGGGACACGAGCAGTACTTC | TRBJ2-7 | NA | NA | TRBV6-8
CASSTSAGYEQYF | TGTGCCAGCAGCACATCAGCGGGCTACGAGCAGTACTTC | TRBJ2-7 | once | NA | TRBV9
CASSDSNTGGLSKREQYF | TGTGCCAGCAGTGACTCGAATACCGGGGGCCTAAGCAAGCGCGAGCAGTACTTC | TRBJ2-7 | NA | NA | TRBV6-8
CASSSFGRGQAQFF | TGTGCCAGCAGTTCTTTCGGGCGGGGGCAGGCGCAGTTCTTC | TRBJ2-1 | few | NA | TRBV6-8
CASSLRTGRSPEAFF | TGTGCCAGCAGTCTGAGGACAGGGAGAAGCCCTGAAGCTTTCTTT | TRBJ1-1 | few | TRBD1 | TRBV28
CATLDLSADTQYF | TGTGCCACGCTTGACCTCTCCGCAGATACGCAGTATTTT | TRBJ2-3 | few | NA | TRBV6-8
CASGFRQGVESKNIQYF | TGTGCTAGTGGTTTCCGCCAGGGTGTGGAAAGCAAAAACATTCAGTACTTC | TRBJ2-4 | NA | NA | TRBV12-5
CASSRTGENTEAFF | TGCGCCAGCAGCCGGACAGGAGAGAACACTGAAGCTTTCTTT | TRBJ1-1 | once | TRBD1 | TRBV5-1
CASSESGTGGDEQFF | TGTGCCAGCAGTGAATCGGGGACAGGGGGCGATGAGCAGTTCTTC | TRBJ2-1 | few | TRBD1 | TRBV25-1
CASSFGPSNTQYF | TGTGCCAGCAGCTTCGGACCGAGCAATACGCAGTATTTT | TRBJ2-3 | few | NA | TRBV7-1
CASSLIGTRKYNEQFF | TGTGCCAGCAGCCTAATAGGAACGCGGAAATACAATGAGCAGTTCTTC | TRBJ2-1 | NA | NA | TRBV14
CASSESWRSRYNEQFF | TGCGCCAGCAGTGAGTCGTGGAGGTCACGATACAATGAGCAGTTCTTC | TRBJ2-1 | NA | NA | TRBV10-2
CASSLGAYNSPLHF | TGTGCCAGCAGCCTCGGGGCTTATAATTCACCCCTCCACTTT | TRBJ1-6 | NA | NA | TRBV14
CASSDRQGNSPLHF | TGTGCCAGCAGTGACCGACAGGGGAATTCACCCCTCCACTTT | TRBJ1-6 | NA | TRBD1 | TRBV25-1
CASKGINSNQPQHF | TGTGCCAGCAAGGGCATCAATAGCAATCAGCCCCAGCATTTT | TRBJ1-5 | few | NA | TRBV6-8
CASRSGTNYEQYF | TGTGCCAGCAGGTCCGGGACTAACTACGAGCAGTACTTC | TRBJ2-7 | NA | TRBD2 | TRBV6-8
CASSGLPGQGAYGYTF | TGTGCCAGCAGTGGACTACCGGGACAGGGCGCGTATGGCTACACCTTC | TRBJ1-2 | NA | TRBD1 | TRBV6-8